These 26 T cell receptor beta chains share one sample of origin, sequenced in a study of blood T cell repertoires in COVID-19. The method was immunoSEQ multiplex PCR; TCRdb's version includes in-frame clones alone and lacks a portion of them. Seen here are about 50,000 clones, 89% observed once, and the top ten hold more than 40%. The source material was peripheral blood. The source of these receptors is a woman aged 60-75 years with COVID-19, enrolled during active disease.

The V gene is TRBV7-9, the J gene TRBJ2-2; D perhaps matches TRBD2 (6 bases). Germline V gene data show CDR1 as SEHNR and CDR2 as FQNEAQ (reference sequence). The CDR3 has 13 amino acids. Trimming removed 5 bases from V and 6 bases from J, with 10 bases in between. The CDR3 sequence is CASSPRGSGELFF. CDR3 nucleotides: TGTGCCAGCAGCCCGCGGGGCTCCGGGGAGCTGTTTTTT.

The chain combines TRBV19 with TRBJ2-6, with 7 bases aligning to TRBD2. Per the germline V gene, CDR1 is LNHDA and CDR2 is SQIVND (reference sequence). After removal of 10 bases from V and 1 base from J, the junction contained 10 bases not matched to a gene. The CDR3 sequence is 16 residues long. The CDR3 bases are TGTGCCACCAGCGGGGAACTAGCTTCTGGGGCCAACGTCCTGACTTTC. It yields the protein CATSGELASGANVLTF. The full variable domain, completed using reference TRBV19 and TRBJ2-6, is DGGITQSPKYLFRKEGQNVTLSCEQNLNHDAMYWYRQDPGQGLRLIYYSQIVNDFQKGDIAEGYSVSREKKESFPLTVTSAQKNPTAFYLCATSGELASGANVLTFGAGSRLTVL.

The CDR3 nucleotides read TGTGCCAGCAGTTACGCCTTAGGAGGAGGGGAGCAGTACTTC. Translation: CASSYALGGGEQYF. The chain is built from TRBV6-2 or TRBV6-3 and TRBJ2-7; the D gene is possibly TRBD2 (6 bases). Trimming took off 2 bases at V and 7 bases at J, with 15 bases between the two ends. This CDR3 comprises 14 residues. Germline V gives CDR1 MNHEY, CDR2 SVGEGT.

The chain links TRBV10-3 to TRBJ1-2; unclear D gene. This CDR3 contains 14 residues. The V gene's germline CDR1 is ENHRY and CDR2 SYGVKD. Trimming removed 2 bases at V and 4 bases at J, with 11 bases between. The CDR3 DNA reads as TGTGCCATCAGTGAGGGGGAGAGTGGCTATGGCTACACCTTC. Protein product: CAISEGESGYGYTF.

V gene TRBV5-1 combines with J gene TRBJ2-1; 10 bases map to TRBD1. CDR1 and CDR2 (germline): SGHRS, YFSETQ. V dropped 3 bases and J dropped 5; count of bases not matched to a gene: 8. This CDR3 spans 16 amino acids. The CDR3 sequence is CASSSLTGGRNNEQFF. The CDR3 DNA reads TGCGCCAGCAGCTCCCTGACAGGGGGCCGCAACAATGAGCAGTTCTTC. The variable domain in full, with the rest retrieved from reference TRBV5-1 and TRBJ2-1, is KAGVTQTPRYLIKTRGQQVTLSCSPISGHRSVSWYQQTPGQGLQFLFEYFSETQRNKGNFPGRFSGRQFSNSRSEMNVSTLELGDSALYLCASSSLTGGRNNEQFFGPGTRLTVL.

The rearrangement joins TRBV25-1 to TRBJ2-5, with TRBD2 identical over 8 bases. Germline CDR1 and CDR2: MGHDK and SYGVNS. Trimming took 4 bases from V and 5 from J; bases not matched to a gene: 9. This CDR3 region has 15 residues. The CDR3 coding sequence is TGTGCCAGCAGTGTCTCGGGACTAGTTGGCGAGACCCAGTACTTC. Translating gives CASSVSGLVGETQYF. The full variable domain, completed using reference TRBV25-1 and TRBJ2-5, is EADIYQTPRYLVIGTGKKITLECSQTMGHDKMYWYQQDPGMELHLIHYSYGVNSTEKGDLSSESTVSRIRTEHFPLTLESARPSHTSQYLCASSVSGLVGETQYFGPGTRLLVL.

CDR3 sequence (DNA): TGTGCCAGCAGCACGCAGGGGGACAATGAGCAGTTCTTC. It specifies CASSTQGDNEQFF. This chain connects TRBV7-7 to TRBJ2-1; TRBD1 agrees at 7 bases. CDR3 size: 13 residues. Germline assignment: CDR1 SSHAT and CDR2 FNYEAQ (reference sequence). The V and J ends lost 5 bases and 5 bases, in that order; junction bases with no gene match: 3. The whole variable domain, filled in from reference TRBV7-7 and TRBJ2-1, reads GAGVSQSPRYKVTKRGQDVTLRCDPISSHATLYWYQQALGQGPEFLTYFNYEAQPDKSGLPSDRFSAERPEGSISTLTIQRTEQRDSAMYRCASSTQGDNEQFFGPGTRLTVL.

The chain employs TRBV27 and TRBJ2-5; 7 positions match TRBD1. In germline, CDR1 is MNHEY, CDR2 SMNVEV (reference sequence). Unmatched junction bases numbered 5, after V lost 5 bases and J lost 5 bases. This CDR3 region has 13 residues. CDR3 residues: CASSADRDETQYF. The CDR3 DNA reads as TGTGCCAGCAGTGCCGACAGGGACGAGACCCAGTACTTC.

V usage is TRBV19 and J usage is TRBJ1-5, with D possibly matching TRBD1 (5 bases). There are 14 residues in the CDR3. V was shortened by 8 bases and J by 0 bases, with 11 bases between the two germline ends. Per the germline V gene, CDR1 is LNHDA and CDR2 is SQIVND (reference sequence). The CDR3 DNA is TGTGCCAGTGCGACAGCCTATAGCAATCAGCCCCAGCATTTT. This codes for CASATAYSNQPQHF.

To note about this clone: The limits of the CDR3 on the DNA are not certain, so only TCRdb's listed CDR3 is given. J is TRBJ1-1 and V is TRBV4-3; the tabulated D call, TRBD1, remains unverified against the DNA. The CDR3 has 15 amino acids, counting both end residues. In germline, CDR1 is LGHNA, CDR2 YSLEER. CDR3 in amino acids: CASSQVGMGTPATQF.

This chain links TRBV28 with TRBJ2-7, with 9 nucleotides matching TRBD1. This CDR3 is 17 amino acids long. Looked up from germline, CDR1 is MDHEN and CDR2 is SYDVKM. Losses at the gene ends were 6 bases for V and 1 base for J; bases not matched to a gene: 13. CDR3: CASSDAPGTGRSYEQYF. The CDR3 DNA follows: TGTGCCAGCAGCGACGCACCCGGGACAGGGAGATCCTACGAGCAGTACTTC.

This chain links TRBV20-1 with TRBJ1-4; D call uncertain. CDR1 DFQATT and CDR2 SNEGSKA come from the germline V gene (reference sequence). The CDR3 has 12 residues. The V gene lost 3 bases and the J gene lost 7 bases, with 9 bases spanning the gap. CDR3 nucleotide sequence: TGCAGTGCTAGTAAACGTAGTGAAAAACTGTTTTTT. This encodes CSASKRSEKLFF.

J is TRBJ1-5 and V is TRBV7-9, with 11 positions matching TRBD1. Germline V lookup: CDR1 SEHNR, CDR2 FQNEAQ (reference sequence). CDR3 length equals 18 residues. With 0 bases clipped from V and 0 bases from J, the junction kept 4 bases outside the gene matches. CDR3 region: CASSLAGTGGYSNQPQHF. DNA of the CDR3: TGTGCCAGCAGCTTAGCAGGGACAGGGGGTTATAGCAATCAGCCCCAGCATTTT.

The chain joins TRBV27 to TRBJ1-1; D is undetermined. CDR1 is MNHEY, CDR2 SMNVEV, per germline (reference sequence). CDR3 size: 15 residues. V was clipped by 3 bases and J by 0 bases, with 11 bases between them. CDR3 residues: CASSFFSSVNTEAFF. CDR3 DNA sequence: TGTGCCAGCAGTTTTTTTAGCTCGGTGAACACTGAAGCTTTCTTT.

The chain links TRBV29-1 to TRBJ2-5, with D possibly being TRBD2 (5 bases). The CDR3 runs to 14 residues. V gave up 1 base and J gave up 1 base, with 10 bases separating them. Germline CDR1 and CDR2: SQVTM and ANQGSEA. The CDR3, as DNA: TGCAGCGTTGAAGTAGGAGGTTTCCAAGAGACCCAGTACTTC. Translating gives CSVEVGGFQETQYF.

This chain connects TRBV27 to TRBJ2-3; 10 bases line up with TRBD2. Trimming at V came to 4 bases and at J to 5 bases, leaving 12 bases not matched to a gene. CDR3 length: 17 residues. CDR1 is MNHEY and CDR2 is SMNVEV in the germline V gene (reference sequence). This CDR3 reads CASSSLWSGGALDTQYF. For the CDR3, the DNA is TGTGCCAGCAGTTCCTTGTGGAGCGGGGGGGCGTTAGATACGCAGTATTTT.

This chain connects TRBV28 to TRBJ2-1; 8 bases agree with TRBD1. V gave up 6 bases and J gave up 2 bases; unmatched junction bases: 6. The germline CDR1 and CDR2 sequences are MDHEN and SYDVKM. The length of the CDR3 is 15 residues. The CDR3 is CASRSTGGPYNEQFF. In DNA, the CDR3 is TGTGCCAGCAGGTCCACAGGGGGACCCTACAATGAGCAGTTCTTC.

CDR3 sequence (DNA): TGTGCCAGCAGCTTTGGCCAGGGGGCGGGAGATACGCAGTATTTT. Amino acid sequence: CASSFGQGAGDTQYF. This chain uses TRBV7-9 with TRBJ2-3, with 8 bases matching TRBD1. The CDR3 contains 15 residues. Per the germline V gene, CDR1 is SEHNR and CDR2 is FQNEAQ (reference sequence). V lost 3 bases and J lost 5; bases outside the gene matches: 7.

The chain is built from TRBV11-2 and TRBJ2-5; the D is unclear. V dropped 1 base and J dropped 2 bases, with 8 bases sitting between them. Looked up from germline, CDR1 is SGHAT and CDR2 is FQNNGV. The CDR3 covers 14 residues. The CDR3 here is CASSLGLAQETQYF. The CDR3, as DNA: TGTGCCAGCAGCTTAGGACTTGCTCAAGAGACCCAGTACTTC.

The sample holds one count of this clone. The rearrangement joins TRBV6-5 to TRBJ2-7, with 7 bases matching TRBD1. Germline V gene lookup returns CDR1 MNHEY and CDR2 SVGAGI. The CDR3 spans 15 residues. The junction had 9 bases not matched to a gene; V was cut back by 6 bases and J by 1 base. The CDR3 protein is CASRRDSHASYEQYF. DNA for the CDR3: TGTGCCAGCAGACGGGACAGCCACGCTTCCTACGAGCAGTACTTC.

The chain combines TRBV5-1 with TRBJ1-6, with TRBD1 as a possible D gene (5 bases). Between the trimmed V and J ends, which lost 0 bases and 3 bases, there was a span of 19 bases. The length of the CDR3 is 19 residues. Germline-derived CDR1 and CDR2 are SGHRS and YFSETQ. DNA of the CDR3: TGCGCCAGCAGCTTGGTTTCCAGGGAAGTCGGGTTCTATAATTCACCCCTCCACTTT. This translates into CASSLVSREVGFYNSPLHF.

This chain connects TRBV7-9 to TRBJ1-3, with 10 nucleotides matching TRBD1. CDR3 length: 17 amino acids. Germline V gene sequence: CDR1 SEHNR, CDR2 FQNEAQ (reference sequence). The V and J ends lost 5 bases and 0 bases, in that order; junction bases with no gene match: 7. DNA for the CDR3: TGTGCCAGCAGCCAAGGACAGGGGGGCTTCTCTGGAAACACCATATATTTT. Its protein is CASSQGQGGFSGNTIYF.

The CDR3 region has the DNA TGTGCCAGCAGTTTATGGTCCGACAGGAGGAAAAACATTCAGTACTTC. Translation gives CASSLWSDRRKNIQYF. The V and J genes are TRBV27 and TRBJ2-4; the D gene is possibly TRBD1 (6 bases). Germline-derived CDR1 and CDR2 are MNHEY and SMNVEV (reference sequence). Trimming shortened V by 1 base and J by 4 bases, and 14 bases separated the two germline ends. This CDR3 spans 16 amino acids.

The CDR3 region has the DNA TGTGCCACCAGCAGACTAGCGGCGCAGTATTTT. This codes for CATSRLAAQYF. The chain joins TRBV15 to TRBJ2-3, with 7 nucleotides matching TRBD2. Germline CDR1 and CDR2: LNHNV and YYDKDF (reference sequence). This CDR3 spans 11 amino acids. The V and J ends lost 2 bases and 10 bases, in that order; junction bases with no gene match: 0.

The chain employs TRBV19 and TRBJ2-5; 11 bases are a match to TRBD1. This CDR3 comprises 14 residues. CDR1 LNHDA and CDR2 SQIVND come from the germline V gene (reference sequence). The V gene end was trimmed by 3 bases and the J gene end by 5 bases; junction bases not matched to a gene: 2. The DNA of the CDR3 is TGTGCCAGTAGTATGGACAGGGGGCGGGAGACCCAGTACTTC. This sequence encodes CASSMDRGRETQYF. Combining the CDR3 with reference TRBV19 and TRBJ2-5 gives the whole variable domain DGGITQSPKYLFRKEGQNVTLSCEQNLNHDAMYWYRQDPGQGLRLIYYSQIVNDFQKGDIAEGYSVSREKKESFPLTVTSAQKNPTAFYLCASSMDRGRETQYFGPGTRLLVL.

This chain uses TRBV28 with TRBJ2-5, with 8 bases identical to TRBD1. CDR1 and CDR2 (germline): MDHEN, SYDVKM. The CDR3 consists of 15 residues. Unmatched junction bases numbered 5, after V lost 3 bases and J lost 2 bases. CDR3 sequence: CASSFQGAEQETQYF. CDR3 DNA sequence: TGTGCCAGCAGTTTCCAGGGGGCAGAACAAGAGACCCAGTACTTC.